The clone carrying this T cell receptor beta chain was seen at least ten times. Its target is unknown. Noted time point: longitudinal time-point 2. Unsorted libraries were generated from 2 million PBMCs. These cells had been stored in RNAlater at -80 C. Trimming at V came to 3 bases and at J to 0 bases, leaving 9 bases not matched to a gene. The germline gives CDR1 DFQATT, CDR2 SNEGSKA (reference sequence). The CDR3 loop spans 18 amino acids. cDNA was made by 5'RACE with 10-nucleotide random UMIs. TCRdb redid the calling of the 5' RACE reads with MiXCR, one entry per CDR3 protein. There are tens of thousands of distinct CDR3 sequences in the sample; around 6% occur only once, and 7.9% lies in the top ten. This entry is derived from a study of neurological immune-mediated disorders. Study-wide points: The authors found no clinical or MRI feature associated with the multiple sclerosis repertoire cluster. The repertoires of 18 of 34 multiple sclerosis patients were placed by phylogenetic grouping in a single related-CDR3 cluster, which may be a signature.

This chain uses TRBV20-1 with TRBJ1-6; 9 bases fit TRBD1. The sample taken for sequencing was PBMCs. The TCR sequence derives from a woman in her sixties with multiple sclerosis. The CDR3 region is CSARRGQGRGSYNSPLHF. The DNA of the CDR3 is TGCAGTGCTAGGAGGGGACAGGGAAGGGGCTCCTATAATTCACCCCTCCACTTT.